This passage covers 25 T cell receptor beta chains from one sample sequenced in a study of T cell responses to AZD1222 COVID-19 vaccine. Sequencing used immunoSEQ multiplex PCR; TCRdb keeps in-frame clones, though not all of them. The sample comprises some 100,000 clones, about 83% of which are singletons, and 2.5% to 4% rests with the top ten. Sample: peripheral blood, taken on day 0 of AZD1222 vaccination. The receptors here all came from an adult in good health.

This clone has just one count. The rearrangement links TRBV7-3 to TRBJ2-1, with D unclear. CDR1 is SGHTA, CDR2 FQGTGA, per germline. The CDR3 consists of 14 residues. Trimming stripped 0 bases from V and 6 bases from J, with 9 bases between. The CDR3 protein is CASSLTPALNEQFF. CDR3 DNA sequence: TGTGCCAGCAGCTTAACGCCCGCTCTCAATGAGCAGTTCTTC.

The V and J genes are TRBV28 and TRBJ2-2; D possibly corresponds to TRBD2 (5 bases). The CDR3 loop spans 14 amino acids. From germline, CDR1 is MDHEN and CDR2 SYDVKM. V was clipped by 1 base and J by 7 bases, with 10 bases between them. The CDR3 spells CASSLFGVYGELFF. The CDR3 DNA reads TGTGCCAGCAGTTTATTCGGGGTTTACGGGGAGCTGTTTTTT.

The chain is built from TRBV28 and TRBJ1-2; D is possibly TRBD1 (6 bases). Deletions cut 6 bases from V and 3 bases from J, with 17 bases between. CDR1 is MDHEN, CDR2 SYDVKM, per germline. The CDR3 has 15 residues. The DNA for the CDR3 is TGTGCCAGCAGACCACAGGGATGGACTCACTATGGCTACACCTTC. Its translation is CASRPQGWTHYGYTF.

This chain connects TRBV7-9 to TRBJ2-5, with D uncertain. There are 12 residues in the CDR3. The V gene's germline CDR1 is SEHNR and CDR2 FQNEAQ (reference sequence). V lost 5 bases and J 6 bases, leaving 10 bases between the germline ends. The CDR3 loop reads CASSEALKTQYF. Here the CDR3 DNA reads TGTGCCAGCAGCGAAGCTTTAAAGACCCAGTACTTC.

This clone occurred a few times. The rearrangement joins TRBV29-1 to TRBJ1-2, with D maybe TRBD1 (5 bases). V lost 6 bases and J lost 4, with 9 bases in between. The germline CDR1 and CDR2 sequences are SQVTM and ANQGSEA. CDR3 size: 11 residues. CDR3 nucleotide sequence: TGCAGCGTCCAAGACAGCTATGGCTACACCTTC. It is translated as CSVQDSYGYTF.

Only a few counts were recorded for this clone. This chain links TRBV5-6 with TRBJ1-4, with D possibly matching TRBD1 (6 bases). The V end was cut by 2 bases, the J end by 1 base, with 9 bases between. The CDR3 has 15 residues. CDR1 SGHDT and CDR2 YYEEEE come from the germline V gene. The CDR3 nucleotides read TGTGCCAGCAGCTTCCAGGGGATAACTAATGAAAAACTGTTTTTT. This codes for CASSFQGITNEKLFF.

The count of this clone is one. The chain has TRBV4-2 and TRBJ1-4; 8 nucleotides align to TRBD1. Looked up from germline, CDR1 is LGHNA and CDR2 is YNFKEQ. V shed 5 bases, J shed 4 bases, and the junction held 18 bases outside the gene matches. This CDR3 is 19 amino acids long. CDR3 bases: TGTGCCAGCAGCGAGCGACAGGGGATCCTCCTAGGAGGTAATGAAAAACTGTTTTTT. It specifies CASSERQGILLGGNEKLFF.

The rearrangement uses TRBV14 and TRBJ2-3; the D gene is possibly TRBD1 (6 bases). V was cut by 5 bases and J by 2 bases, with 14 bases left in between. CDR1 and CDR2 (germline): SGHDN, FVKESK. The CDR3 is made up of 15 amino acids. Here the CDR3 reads CASSIQGTLTDTQYF. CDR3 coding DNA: TGTGCCAGCAGCATCCAGGGGACCCTCACAGATACGCAGTATTTT.

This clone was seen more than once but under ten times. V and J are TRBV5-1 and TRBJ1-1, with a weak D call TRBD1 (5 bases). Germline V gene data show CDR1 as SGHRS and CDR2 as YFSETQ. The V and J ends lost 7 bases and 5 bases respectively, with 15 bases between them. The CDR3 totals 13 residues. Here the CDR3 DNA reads TGCGCCAGCCGCATTGGGGGGAGTACTGAAGCTTTCTTT. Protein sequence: CASRIGGSTEAFF.

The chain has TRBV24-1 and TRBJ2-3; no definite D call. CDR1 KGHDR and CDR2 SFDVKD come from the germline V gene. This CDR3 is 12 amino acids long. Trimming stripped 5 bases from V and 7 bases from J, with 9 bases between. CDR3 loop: CATSATAYTQYF. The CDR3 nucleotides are TGTGCCACCAGTGCAACTGCATATACGCAGTATTTT.

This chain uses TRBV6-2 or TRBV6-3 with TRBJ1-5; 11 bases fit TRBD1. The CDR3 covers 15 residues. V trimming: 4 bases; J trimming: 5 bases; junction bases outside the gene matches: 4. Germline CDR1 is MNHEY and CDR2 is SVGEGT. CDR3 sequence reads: CASSWGQGGYQPQHF. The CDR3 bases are TGTGCCAGCAGTTGGGGACAGGGGGGATATCAGCCCCAGCATTTT.

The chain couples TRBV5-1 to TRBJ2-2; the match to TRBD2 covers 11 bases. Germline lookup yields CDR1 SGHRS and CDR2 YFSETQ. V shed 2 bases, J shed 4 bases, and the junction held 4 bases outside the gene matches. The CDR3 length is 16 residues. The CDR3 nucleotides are TGCGCCAGCAGCTTCCGTAGCGGGGGGGCCACCGGGGAGCTGTTTTTT. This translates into CASSFRSGGATGELFF.

CDR3 sequence reads: CASSIRRSSGANVLTF. CDR3 DNA: TGTGCCAGCTCTATCCGGCGCAGCTCTGGGGCCAACGTCCTGACTTTC. The chain has TRBV6-6 and TRBJ2-6; D uncertain. Germline CDR1 is MNHNY and CDR2 is SVGAGI (reference sequence). Trimming removed 8 bases at V and 0 bases at J, with 14 bases between. The length of the CDR3 is 16 residues.

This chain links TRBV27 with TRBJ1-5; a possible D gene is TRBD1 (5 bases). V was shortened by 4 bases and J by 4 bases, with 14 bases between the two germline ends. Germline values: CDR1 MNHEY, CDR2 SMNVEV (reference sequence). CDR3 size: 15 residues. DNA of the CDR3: TGTGCCAGCAGTTCATACAGGAGCACTAATCAGCCCCAGCATTTT. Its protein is CASSSYRSTNQPQHF.

CDR3 in amino acids: CASSVGRGNYEQYF. Written as DNA, the CDR3 is TGTGCCAGCAGCGTGGGCAGGGGAAACTACGAGCAGTACTTC. The rearrangement uses TRBV6-5 and TRBJ2-7; the D gene is possibly TRBD1 (6 bases). Germline values: CDR1 MNHEY, CDR2 SVGAGI. The CDR3 totals 14 residues. Trimming cost V 6 bases and J 3 bases, with 15 bases left between them.

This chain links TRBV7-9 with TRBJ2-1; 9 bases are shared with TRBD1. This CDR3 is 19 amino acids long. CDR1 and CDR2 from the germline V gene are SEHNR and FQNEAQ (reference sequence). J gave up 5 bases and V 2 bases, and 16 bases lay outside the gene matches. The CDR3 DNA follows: TGTGCCAGCAGCTTAACCATCCTCCGGGGGACAGGGAATAACAATGAGCAGTTCTTC. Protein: CASSLTILRGTGNNNEQFF.

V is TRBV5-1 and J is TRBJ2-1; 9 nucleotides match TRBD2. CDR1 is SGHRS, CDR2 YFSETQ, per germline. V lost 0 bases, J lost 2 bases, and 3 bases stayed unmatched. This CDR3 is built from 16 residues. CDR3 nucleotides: TGCGCCAGCAGCTTGGCTCCTAGCGGGGCCTACAATGAGCAGTTCTTC. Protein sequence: CASSLAPSGAYNEQFF.

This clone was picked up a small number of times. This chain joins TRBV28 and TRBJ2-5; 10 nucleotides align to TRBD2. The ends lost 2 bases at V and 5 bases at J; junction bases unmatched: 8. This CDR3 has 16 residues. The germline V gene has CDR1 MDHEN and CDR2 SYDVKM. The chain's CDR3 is CASSLNSGGAAETQYF. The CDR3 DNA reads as TGTGCCAGCAGTTTAAACAGCGGGGGGGCCGCGGAGACCCAGTACTTC.

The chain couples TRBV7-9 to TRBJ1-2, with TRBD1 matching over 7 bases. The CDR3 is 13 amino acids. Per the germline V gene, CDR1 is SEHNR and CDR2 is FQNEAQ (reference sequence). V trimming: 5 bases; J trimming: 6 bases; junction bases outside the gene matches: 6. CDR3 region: CASSHGTADGYTF. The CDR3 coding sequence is TGTGCCAGCAGCCACGGGACAGCGGATGGCTACACCTTC. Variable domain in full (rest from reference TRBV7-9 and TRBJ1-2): DTGVSQNPRHKITKRGQNVTFRCDPISEHNRLYWYRQTLGQGPEFLTYFQNEAQLEKSRLLSDRFSAERPKGSFSTLEIQRTEQGDSAMYLCASSHGTADGYTFGSGTRLTVV.

The CDR3 loop is CASTPGGRRYEQYF. CDR3 bases: TGTGCCAGCACCCCTGGGGGTCGCCGTTACGAGCAGTACTTC. The chain couples TRBV28 to TRBJ2-7; D is perhaps TRBD1 or TRBD2 (5 bases each). The CDR3 extends over 14 amino acids. The ends were cut back, 7 bases at V and 4 bases at J, with 17 bases in the middle. CDR1 MDHEN and CDR2 SYDVKM come from the germline V gene. The full variable domain, rest sourced from reference TRBV28 and TRBJ2-7, is DVKVTQSSRYLVKRTGEKVFLECVQDMDHENMFWYRQDPGLGLRLIYFSYDVKMKEKGDIPEGYSVSREKKERFSLILESASTNQTSMYLCASTPGGRRYEQYFGPGTRLTVT.

The CDR3 nucleotides are TGTGCCAGCAGTTTAGCCGGGGACCTTACTTTTGGGGCCAACGTCCTGACTTTC. It encodes CASSLAGDLTFGANVLTF. The chain combines TRBV28 with TRBJ2-6; D may correspond to TRBD1 or TRBD2 (5 bases each). Germline V CDR1 and CDR2: MDHEN, SYDVKM. V shed 2 bases and J shed 3 bases, with 17 bases lying between them. There are 18 residues in the CDR3.

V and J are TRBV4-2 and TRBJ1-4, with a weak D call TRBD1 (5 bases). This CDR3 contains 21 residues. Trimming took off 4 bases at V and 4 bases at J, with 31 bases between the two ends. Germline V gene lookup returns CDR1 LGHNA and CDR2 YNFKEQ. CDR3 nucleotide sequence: TGTGCCAGCAGCCCCCTGCTGGGGCCAGCGGCTACGAACGCTCTTAATGAAAAACTGTTTTTT. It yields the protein CASSPLLGPAATNALNEKLFF.

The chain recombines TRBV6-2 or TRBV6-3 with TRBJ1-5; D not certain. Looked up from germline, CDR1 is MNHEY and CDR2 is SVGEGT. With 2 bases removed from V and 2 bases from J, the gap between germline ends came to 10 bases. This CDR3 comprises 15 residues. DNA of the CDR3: TGTGCCAGCAGTTACGTCGGGAACCGCAATCAGCCCCAGCATTTT. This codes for CASSYVGNRNQPQHF.

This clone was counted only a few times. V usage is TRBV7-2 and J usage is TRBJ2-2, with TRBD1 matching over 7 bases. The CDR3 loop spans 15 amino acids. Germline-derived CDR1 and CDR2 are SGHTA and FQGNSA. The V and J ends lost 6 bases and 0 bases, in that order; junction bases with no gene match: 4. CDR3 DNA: TGTGCCAGCAGGGCCGGGACAGCGAACACCGGGGAGCTGTTTTTT. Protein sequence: CASRAGTANTGELFF.

The CDR3 nucleotides read TGTGCCAGCAGCCAAGACACCGGGGGGGGAAGAGGAGATGGCTACACCTTC. Translation: CASSQDTGGGRGDGYTF. The chain couples TRBV3-1 (or the pseudogene TRBV3-2) to TRBJ1-2; a possible D gene is TRBD1 (5 bases). In germline, CDR1 is LGHDT, CDR2 YNNKEL (reference sequence). This CDR3 is built from 17 residues. V was shortened by 0 bases and J by 6 bases, with 20 bases between the two germline ends.